The 27 T cell receptor beta chains listed next were all sequenced from one sample in a study of graft-versus-host responses after intestinal transplantation. No antigen has been identified for these receptors. TCRdb's copy holds only in-frame clones and misses some; the assay was immunoSEQ multiplex PCR. The sample has about 93,000 clones, approximately 92% seen once. This specimen was unstimulated CD8+ T cells sorted from spleen or lymph node cells, taken before intestinal transplant. Every receptor here comes from a human donor who received an intestinal transplant.

Note on this clone: Other DNA sequences in the sample encode the same CDR3. V usage is TRBV19 and J usage is TRBJ1-2; 9 bases fit TRBD1. CDR3 size: 13 residues. Germline V gene sequence: CDR1 LNHDA, CDR2 SQIVND (reference sequence). Germline trimming cut 5 bases from V and 5 bases from J; bases unmatched to any gene: 3. DNA for the CDR3: TGTGCCAGTAGTCCGGGACAGGGTTATGGCTACACCTTC. Translated, it gives CASSPGQGYGYTF. The variable domain in full, completed from reference TRBV19 and TRBJ1-2, reads DGGITQSPKYLFRKEGQNVTLSCEQNLNHDAMYWYRQDPGQGLRLIYYSQIVNDFQKGDIAEGYSVSREKKESFPLTVTSAQKNPTAFYLCASSPGQGYGYTFGSGTRLTVV.

DNA of the CDR3: TGCAGCGTTGCCCCCCAGGGTCCCTCCTACGAGCAGTACTTC. Its translation: CSVAPQGPSYEQYF. V is TRBV29-1 and J is TRBJ2-7, with a possible D match to TRBD1 (5 bases). The V end was cut by 4 bases, the J end by 0 bases, with 13 bases between. CDR1 and CDR2 from the germline V gene are SQVTM and ANQGSEA. The CDR3 is 14 residues long.

The J gene is TRBJ2-7, the V gene TRBV29-1, with 9 bases identical to TRBD2. The trim removed 6 bases at V and 3 bases at J, leaving 12 bases unmatched. The germline gives CDR1 SQVTM, CDR2 ANQGSEA. The CDR3 is made up of 15 amino acids. The CDR3, as DNA: TGCAGCGTCGGAGATAGTAGCGGGAGAGGCTACGAGCAGTACTTC. Translating gives CSVGDSSGRGYEQYF.

The chain couples TRBV28 to TRBJ2-1, with a possible D match to TRBD1 (5 bases). V was shortened by 2 bases and J by 6 bases, with 23 bases between the two germline ends. The CDR3 contains 18 residues. Germline V lookup: CDR1 MDHEN, CDR2 SYDVKM. CDR3 residues: CASSLVDLGRARGNEQFF. The CDR3 coding sequence is TGTGCCAGCAGTTTAGTCGATTTAGGACGAGCTAGGGGCAATGAGCAGTTCTTC.

This clone has only one observation. The V and J genes are TRBV5-6 and TRBJ2-1, with TRBD2 matching 8 bases. Trimming removed 1 base from V and 10 bases from J; junction bases left unmatched: 10. The germline CDR1 and CDR2 sequences are SGHDT and YYEEEE. The CDR3 has 15 amino acids. This chain's CDR3 is CASSLIREGRREQFF. CDR3 nucleotides: TGTGCCAGCAGCTTGATCCGGGAGGGCCGAAGGGAGCAGTTCTTC.

The chain recombines TRBV5-1 with TRBJ2-1, with D perhaps matching TRBD2 (5 bases). Germline CDR1 reads SGHRS; CDR2 reads YFSETQ. Trimming removed 6 bases at V and 7 bases at J, with 11 bases between. This CDR3 has 12 amino acids. The CDR3 here is CASTKSGNEQFF. CDR3 in DNA: TGCGCCAGCACGAAATCGGGAAATGAGCAGTTCTTC. The full variable domain, completed using reference TRBV5-1 and TRBJ2-1, is KAGVTQTPRYLIKTRGQQVTLSCSPISGHRSVSWYQQTPGQGLQFLFEYFSETQRNKGNFPGRFSGRQFSNSRSEMNVSTLELGDSALYLCASTKSGNEQFFGPGTRLTVL.

The chain has TRBV7-2 and TRBJ2-1; tentatively, D is TRBD2 (6 bases). This CDR3 has 15 amino acids. The V gene's germline CDR1 is SGHTA and CDR2 FQGNSA. Trimming removed 5 bases at V and 6 bases at J, with 17 bases between. This CDR3 reads CASSPSSEPPNEQFF. The CDR3 coding sequence is TGTGCCAGCAGCCCTTCTAGCGAGCCGCCCAATGAGCAGTTCTTC.

V is TRBV2 and J is TRBJ2-7; 7 bases map to TRBD1. The CDR3 is 13 amino acids. With 6 bases clipped from V and 0 bases from J, the junction kept 2 bases outside the gene matches. Germline CDR1 reads SNHLY; CDR2 reads FYNNEI. DNA for the CDR3: TGTGCCAGCAGAGGACAGGACTCCTACGAGCAGTACTTC. It encodes CASRGQDSYEQYF.

V gene TRBV7-2 combines with J gene TRBJ2-3; 8 positions agree with TRBD2. Germline V gives CDR1 SGHTA, CDR2 FQGNSA. V lost 5 bases, J lost 2 bases, and 15 bases stayed unmatched. The CDR3 is 18 residues long. The CDR3 nucleotides read TGTGCCAGCAGCCCGGGAGCATTGCTAGCGGGCTCCACAGATACGCAGTATTTT. Amino acid sequence: CASSPGALLAGSTDTQYF.

This rearrangement joins TRBV6-4 to TRBJ2-3; 8 nucleotides match TRBD2. Germline CDR1 is MRHNA and CDR2 is SNTAGT. The CDR3 is 14 amino acids. V dropped 4 bases and J dropped 4; count of bases not matched to a gene: 4. The CDR3 protein is CASSVSGGADTQYF. The CDR3 bases are TGTGCCAGCAGTGTCAGCGGGGGTGCAGATACGCAGTATTTT.

The rearrangement uses TRBV19 and TRBJ2-7; TRBD2 might be the D (6 bases). V lost 1 base and J 0 bases, leaving 7 bases between the germline ends. The CDR3 runs to 14 residues. The germline V gene encodes CDR1 LNHDA and CDR2 SQIVND (reference sequence). CDR3 sequence reads: CASSIGGDSYEQYF. The CDR3, as DNA: TGTGCCAGTAGTATAGGCGGGGACTCCTACGAGCAGTACTTC.

Only one count was recorded for this clone. The chain employs TRBV7-9 and TRBJ2-5; the D gene is possibly TRBD1 (7 bases). This CDR3 has 16 residues. V lost 1 base to trimming and J lost 5 bases, with 17 bases between them. Germline CDR1 is SEHNR and CDR2 is FQNEAQ (reference sequence). The CDR3 spells CASSLGPNRGGETQYF. Here the CDR3 DNA reads TGTGCCAGCAGCTTAGGCCCTAACAGGGGAGGTGAGACCCAGTACTTC.

The chain is built from TRBV4-1 and TRBJ1-5; TRBD1 is a possible D gene (5 bases). Germline CDR1 is MGHRA and CDR2 is YSYEKL. V lost 1 base to trimming and J lost 5 bases, with 9 bases between them. The CDR3 spans 14 residues. The DNA of the CDR3 is TGCGCCAGCAGCCAAGTAAGGGGCTATCAGCCCCAGCATTTT. As protein: CASSQVRGYQPQHF.

V usage is TRBV11-2 and J usage is TRBJ2-3; 8 bases align to TRBD2. The junction had 5 bases not matched to a gene; V was cut back by 0 bases and J by 3 bases. Per the germline V gene, CDR1 is SGHAT and CDR2 is FQNNGV. CDR3 size: 16 residues. The CDR3 DNA follows: TGTGCCAGCAGCTTAGATTTTGGACTAGCAACAGATACGCAGTATTTT. This codes for CASSLDFGLATDTQYF.

The chain has TRBV13 and TRBJ2-1, with D possibly matching TRBD1 (6 bases). The V gene lost 2 bases and the J gene lost 8 bases, with 16 bases spanning the gap. This CDR3 has 15 amino acids. Per germline, CDR1 PRHDT and CDR2 FYEKMQ (reference sequence). For the CDR3, the DNA is TGTGCCAGCAGCTTAAGCCTAAACAGGGTGGATGAGCAGTTCTTC. This encodes CASSLSLNRVDEQFF.

The chain combines TRBV7-2 with TRBJ1-4, with 8 bases aligning to TRBD1. The J segment lost 7 bases and the V segment lost 4 bases, leaving 5 bases of the junction unmatched. Germline CDR1 and CDR2: SGHTA and FQGNSA. The CDR3 runs to 14 residues. For the CDR3, the DNA is TGTGCCAGCAGCTCCCCAGGGGGCGGTGAAAAACTGTTTTTT. Encoded protein: CASSSPGGGEKLFF.

This chain links TRBV6-1 with TRBJ2-7; 8 positions match TRBD1. The CDR3 spans 15 residues. Trimming took 1 base from V and 2 from J; bases not matched to a gene: 4. The germline gives CDR1 MNHNS, CDR2 SASEGT. The CDR3 reads CASSEDRGLTYEQYF. The CDR3, as DNA: TGTGCCAGCAGTGAAGACAGGGGGTTGACCTACGAGCAGTACTTC.

The V call is TRBV27, the J call TRBJ2-2, with 11 bases matching TRBD1. The CDR3 is 16 residues long. V lost 2 bases to trimming and J lost 5 bases; unmatched junction nucleotides: 4. Per the germline V gene, CDR1 is MNHEY and CDR2 is SMNVEV (reference sequence). In nucleotides, the CDR3 is TGTGCCAGCAGTTTAGCGGGACAGGGGGTTACCGGGGAGCTGTTTTTT. Residues: CASSLAGQGVTGELFF.

The rearrangement joins TRBV23-1 to TRBJ2-7; 10 nucleotides agree with TRBD1. TRBV23-1 is an ORF, and what it does is uncertain. The CDR3 loop spans 15 amino acids. The V segment lost 6 bases and the J segment 2 bases; nucleotides outside the gene matches: 7. The CDR3 here is CASRETGTGAYEQYF. CDR3 DNA sequence: TGCGCCAGCAGGGAGACCGGGACAGGGGCCTACGAGCAGTACTTC.

This chain links TRBV6-1 with TRBJ2-7, with 7 bases that match TRBD2. The CDR3 totals 17 residues. After removal of 1 base from V and 4 bases from J, the junction contained 13 bases not matched to a gene. Germline CDR1 reads MNHNS; CDR2 reads SASEGT. The DNA of the CDR3 is TGTGCCAGCAGTGAAGGGACCGGGCTAGCGGTCGGATACGAGCAGTACTTC. Protein sequence: CASSEGTGLAVGYEQYF.

The chain combines TRBV5-1 with TRBJ2-4; the D gene is possibly TRBD2 (6 bases). The CDR3 contains 17 residues. CDR1 SGHRS and CDR2 YFSETQ come from the germline V gene. The ends were cut back, 6 bases at V and 1 base at J, with 20 bases in the middle. CDR3 residues: CASTLTSFGLAKNIQYF. For the CDR3, the DNA is TGCGCCAGCACACTGACTAGTTTCGGTTTGGCCAAAAACATTCAGTACTTC.

The chain couples TRBV28 to TRBJ1-5; 9 positions agree with TRBD1. J was trimmed by 7 bases and V by 5 bases; bases with no gene match: 6. Germline values: CDR1 MDHEN, CDR2 SYDVKM. The CDR3 is 14 amino acids. In nucleotides, the CDR3 is TGTGCCAGCAGTCCGGACAGGGGTTGGCAGCCCCAGCATTTT. Residues: CASSPDRGWQPQHF.

The J gene is TRBJ2-1, the V gene TRBV7-9; tentatively, D is TRBD2 (8 bases). The CDR3 is made up of 15 amino acids. The V gene's germline CDR1 is SEHNR and CDR2 FQNEAQ (reference sequence). Trimming removed 5 bases from V and 9 bases from J, with 20 bases in between. The CDR3 is CASSHPGLGDSEQFF. In DNA, the CDR3 is TGTGCCAGCAGCCACCCGGGACTAGGGGACAGTGAGCAGTTCTTC. Full variable domain (missing parts from reference TRBV7-9 and TRBJ2-1): DTGVSQNPRHKITKRGQNVTFRCDPISEHNRLYWYRQTLGQGPEFLTYFQNEAQLEKSRLLSDRFSAERPKGSFSTLEIQRTEQGDSAMYLCASSHPGLGDSEQFFGPGTRLTVL.

As for this clone: Other DNA sequences from this sample encode an identical CDR3 as well. The chain is built from TRBV29-1 and TRBJ2-1; TRBD2 matches 9 bases. The CDR3 is 17 residues long. The V segment lost 7 bases and the J segment 0 bases; nucleotides outside the gene matches: 13. Per the germline V gene, CDR1 is SQVTM and CDR2 is ANQGSEA. The CDR3: CSALGAGGQSSYNEQFF. The DNA for the CDR3 is TGCAGCGCTCTGGGAGCGGGAGGCCAGAGCTCCTACAATGAGCAGTTCTTC.

The V call is TRBV5-1, the J call TRBJ2-1; 11 bases fit TRBD2. Germline CDR1 is SGHRS and CDR2 is YFSETQ. V lost 2 bases and J lost 4; bases outside the gene matches: 2. The CDR3 runs 15 residues. The CDR3 DNA sequence: TGCGCCAGCAGCTTTACTAGCGGGGGATACAATGAGCAGTTCTTC. Translation gives CASSFTSGGYNEQFF.

The chain is built from TRBV4-1 and TRBJ2-7; TRBD2 is a possible D gene (7 bases). Germline V gene data show CDR1 as MGHRA and CDR2 as YSYEKL. The V gene lost 4 bases and the J gene lost 2 bases, with 15 bases spanning the gap. The CDR3 extends over 15 amino acids. The DNA for the CDR3 is TGCGCCAGCAGCCCAGGGGAGGGCGCTACCTACGAGCAGTACTTC. As protein: CASSPGEGATYEQYF.

The chain has TRBV6-4 and TRBJ2-6; the match to TRBD2 covers 9 bases. V shed 2 bases and J 0 bases; nucleotides not matched to a gene: 8. The CDR3 loop spans 19 amino acids. CDR1 and CDR2 from the germline V gene are MRHNA and SNTAGT. The CDR3 nucleotides read TGTGCCAGCAGTGACGGTAGTAGCGGGGGAATCTCTGGGGCCAACGTCCTGACTTTC. Amino acid sequence: CASSDGSSGGISGANVLTF.